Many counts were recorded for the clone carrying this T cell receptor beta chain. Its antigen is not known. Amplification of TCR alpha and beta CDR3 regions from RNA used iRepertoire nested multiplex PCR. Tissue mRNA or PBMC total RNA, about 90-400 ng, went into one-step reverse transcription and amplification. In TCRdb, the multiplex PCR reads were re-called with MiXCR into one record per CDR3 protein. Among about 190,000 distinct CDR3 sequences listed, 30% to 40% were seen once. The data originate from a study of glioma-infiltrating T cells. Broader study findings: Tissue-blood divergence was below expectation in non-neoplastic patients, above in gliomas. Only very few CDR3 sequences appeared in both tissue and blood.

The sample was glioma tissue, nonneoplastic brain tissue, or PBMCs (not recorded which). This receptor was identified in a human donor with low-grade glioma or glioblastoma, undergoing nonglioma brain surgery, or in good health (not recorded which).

CDR3 coding DNA: TGTGCCAGTAATTTACGACACAATCAGCCCCAGCATTTT. It encodes CASNLRHNQPQHF. J is TRBJ1-5 and V is TRBV19; no clear D gene. Trimming stripped 7 bases from V and 3 bases from J, with 10 bases between. The germline V gene encodes CDR1 LNHDA and CDR2 SQIVND (reference sequence). CDR3 length equals 13 residues.